Shown below are 22 T cell receptor beta chains from a single sample sequenced in a study of follicular helper T cells after annual influenza vaccination. Documented time point: 2014-2015 season, pre-vaccination. Profiled with immunoSEQ multiplex PCR; TCRdb holds only in-frame clones, not every one. The sample holds several thousand clones, roughly 79% seen once. The material was CXCR5+ CD38- circulating T follicular helper cells from blood, obtained on the day of influenza vaccination. Subset given: circulating Tfh, non-naive CD4+CXCR5+PD-1+ (ICOS+CD38+ or ICOS-CD38-). The receptors here all came from an adult who received the influenza vaccine.

This clone came up a few times. The rearrangement uses TRBV2 and TRBJ1-5, with D possibly being TRBD1 (5 bases). The V gene's germline CDR1 is SNHLY and CDR2 FYNNEI. CDR3 size: 15 residues. Trimming took 4 bases from V and 5 from J, leaving 15 bases between them. CDR3 sequence: CASSGGRGDDQPQHF. The CDR3 DNA follows: TGTGCCAGCAGTGGGGGACGTGGGGATGATCAGCCCCAGCATTTT.

The genes are TRBV28 and TRBJ2-3; 12 positions match TRBD2. CDR1 is MDHEN, CDR2 SYDVKM, per germline. V dropped 5 bases and J dropped 4; count of bases not matched to a gene: 7. The CDR3 consists of 16 residues. CDR3 amino acids: CASSPPSGGAPDTQYF. Here the CDR3 DNA reads TGTGCCAGCAGTCCGCCTAGCGGGGGGGCCCCAGATACGCAGTATTTT.

V is TRBV19 and J is TRBJ1-4; TRBD1 aligns across 9 bases. V shed 6 bases, J shed 7 bases, and the junction held 6 bases outside the gene matches. In germline, CDR1 is LNHDA, CDR2 SQIVND (reference sequence). The CDR3 totals 14 residues. The CDR3 region is CASRRQGDVEKLFF. CDR3 in DNA: TGTGCCAGTAGAAGACAGGGGGACGTTGAAAAACTGTTTTTT. Using reference TRBV19 and TRBJ1-4 for the parts outside the CDR3, the full variable domain is DGGITQSPKYLFRKEGQNVTLSCEQNLNHDAMYWYRQDPGQGLRLIYYSQIVNDFQKGDIAEGYSVSREKKESFPLTVTSAQKNPTAFYLCASRRQGDVEKLFFGSGTQLSVL.

The chain employs TRBV7-2 and TRBJ1-1; D remains unclear. The V gene lost 5 bases and the J gene lost 3 bases, with 10 bases spanning the gap. Germline CDR1 and CDR2: SGHTA and FQGNSA. The CDR3 loop spans 13 amino acids. The CDR3 protein is CASSALRHTEAFF. In DNA, the CDR3 is TGTGCCAGCAGCGCCCTCCGGCACACTGAAGCTTTCTTT.

The chain couples TRBV7-3 to TRBJ1-2; D might be TRBD1 (6 bases). This CDR3 is 14 amino acids long. Germline values: CDR1 SGHTA, CDR2 FQGTGA. Trimming shortened V by 5 bases and J by 4 bases, and 14 bases separated the two germline ends. The CDR3 DNA sequence: TGTGCCAGCAGCCCCTTAGGGGGTAGCTATGGCTACACCTTC. Protein: CASSPLGGSYGYTF.

This rearrangement joins TRBV29-1 to TRBJ2-1; D possibly uses TRBD1 or TRBD2 (6 bases each). V was cut by 3 bases and J by 0 bases, with 12 bases left in between. Germline CDR1 SQVTM, CDR2 ANQGSEA. The CDR3 has 15 amino acids. CDR3 in DNA: TGCAGCGTTGATGGTTGGGGGGCCTCCTACAATGAGCAGTTCTTC. This translates into CSVDGWGASYNEQFF.

V usage is TRBV28 and J usage is TRBJ1-2, with a weak D call TRBD1 (6 bases). This CDR3 comprises 13 residues. The V end was cut by 5 bases, the J end by 7 bases, with 14 bases between. CDR1 MDHEN and CDR2 SYDVKM come from the germline V gene. This chain's CDR3 is CASSSGGLGGYTF. The CDR3 DNA follows: TGTGCCAGCAGTAGCGGGGGGCTAGGTGGCTACACCTTC.

J is TRBJ2-7 and V is TRBV7-2; weak D call: TRBD2 (5 bases). V lost 5 bases and J 2 bases, leaving 13 bases between the germline ends. The CDR3 is 14 amino acids. Germline loops: CDR1 SGHTA, CDR2 FQGNSA. The CDR3 region has the DNA TGTGCCAGCAGCCCCCGCGGGCAGGCCTACGAGCAGTACTTC. Protein sequence: CASSPRGQAYEQYF.

The table lists this clone with a few counts. This chain joins TRBV7-6 and TRBJ2-2, with TRBD2 matching 8 bases. The CDR3 spans 16 residues. V lost 0 bases and J lost 3; bases outside the gene matches: 3. Germline V gives CDR1 SGHVS, CDR2 FNYEAQ. The CDR3 DNA reads TGTGCCAGCAGCTTAGCGGCTAGCGGGTACACCGGGGAGCTGTTTTTT. Translation gives CASSLAASGYTGELFF.

This chain links TRBV18 with TRBJ2-1; possibly TRBD1 for D (5 bases). The V end was cut by 4 bases, the J end by 5 bases, with 9 bases between. CDR1 is KGHSH and CDR2 is LQKENI in the germline V gene. The CDR3 runs 13 residues. CDR3 DNA sequence: TGTGCCAGCTCACAACAGACAGACAATGAGCAGTTCTTC. It specifies CASSQQTDNEQFF.

V and J are TRBV2 and TRBJ2-2; TRBD1 matches at 7 bases. The CDR3 length is 14 residues. Germline CDR1 reads SNHLY; CDR2 reads FYNNEI. The junction had 4 bases not matched to a gene; V was cut back by 4 bases and J by 5 bases. CDR3: CASSVTGVTGELFF. DNA of the CDR3: TGTGCCAGCAGTGTAACAGGGGTAACCGGGGAGCTGTTTTTT.

The rearrangement links TRBV7-2 to TRBJ2-5; 8 bases match TRBD2. J was trimmed by 0 bases and V by 2 bases; bases with no gene match: 8. This CDR3 has 17 residues. CDR1 and CDR2 from the germline V gene are SGHTA and FQGNSA. CDR3: CASSLPTSALYQETQYF. Written as DNA, the CDR3 is TGTGCCAGCAGCTTACCGACTAGCGCATTGTACCAAGAGACCCAGTACTTC. The complete variable domain, with remaining parts taken from reference TRBV7-2 and TRBJ2-5, reads GAGVSQSPSNKVTEKGKDVELRCDPISGHTALYWYRQSLGQGLEFLIYFQGNSAPDKSGLPSDRFSAERTGGSVSTLTIQRTQQEDSAVYLCASSLPTSALYQETQYFGPGTRLLVL.

The sample holds a few counts of this clone. The chain employs TRBV29-1 and TRBJ1-1; D remains unclear. The ends were cut back, 5 bases at V and 1 base at J, with 11 bases in the middle. The V gene's germline CDR1 is SQVTM and CDR2 ANQGSEA. This CDR3 comprises 13 residues. CDR3 amino acids: CSVSSKGNTEAFF. As DNA, the CDR3 is TGCAGCGTTTCCTCGAAGGGGAACACTGAAGCTTTCTTT.

The chain recombines TRBV7-2 with TRBJ2-7; D perhaps matches TRBD1 (6 bases). Germline assignment: CDR1 SGHTA and CDR2 FQGNSA. This CDR3 is built from 13 residues. Deletions cut 3 bases from V and 4 bases from J, with 10 bases between. The CDR3 nucleotides read TGTGCCAGCAGCTTCTTAGGGGGTTACGAGCAGTACTTC. This translates into CASSFLGGYEQYF.

V and J are TRBV5-6 and TRBJ2-5, with D perhaps TRBD1 (5 bases). The V end was cut by 5 bases, the J end by 0 bases, with 14 bases between. Germline V gene sequence: CDR1 SGHDT, CDR2 YYEEEE. This CDR3 comprises 15 residues. CDR3 in amino acids: CASSSRVEYQETQYF. In DNA form, the CDR3 reads TGTGCCAGCAGTAGCAGGGTAGAGTACCAAGAGACCCAGTACTTC.

The genes are TRBV19 and TRBJ2-1; TRBD1 matches at 8 bases. The V gene end was trimmed by 8 bases and the J gene end by 7 bases; junction bases not matched to a gene: 4. The CDR3 covers 12 residues. In germline, CDR1 is LNHDA, CDR2 SQIVND (reference sequence). CDR3 in DNA: TGTGCCAGTGGTCAGGGGGCAAATGAGCAGTTCTTC. Its translation is CASGQGANEQFF.

The chain joins TRBV28 to TRBJ1-5, with 10 positions matching TRBD1. The CDR3 loop spans 16 amino acids. The trim removed 9 bases at V and 0 bases at J, leaving 8 bases unmatched. Germline CDR1 reads MDHEN; CDR2 reads SYDVKM. The CDR3, as DNA: TGTGCCAGTACTAACCGGGACAGGGGTAGCAATCAGCCCCAGCATTTT. Amino acids: CASTNRDRGSNQPQHF.

The rearrangement links TRBV4-3 to TRBJ2-2; no firm D call. The CDR3 runs 13 residues. Germline lookup yields CDR1 LGHNA and CDR2 YSLEER. V was clipped by 3 bases and J by 7 bases, with 9 bases between them. The CDR3 bases are TGCGCCAGCAGCCAGCTCCGTGGCGGGGAGCTGTTTTTT. Its translation: CASSQLRGGELFF.

The rearrangement links TRBV6-5 to TRBJ2-2; tentative D call: TRBD2 (6 bases). CDR3 length: 15 residues. Germline V gene lookup returns CDR1 MNHEY and CDR2 SVGAGI. V was trimmed by 4 bases and J by 1 base, leaving 10 bases between them. CDR3 loop: CASSSHSGNTGELFF. The CDR3 bases are TGTGCCAGCAGTTCCCATAGCGGGAACACCGGGGAGCTGTTTTTT.

The rearrangement uses TRBV28 and TRBJ2-5; D perhaps matches TRBD2 (6 bases). Germline V gives CDR1 MDHEN, CDR2 SYDVKM. The CDR3 sequence is 15 residues long. V was clipped by 7 bases and J by 4 bases, with 19 bases between them. The CDR3 DNA reads TGTGCCAGCACCCTCGGGACTCAGCGGAGAGAGACCCAGTACTTC. It is translated as CASTLGTQRRETQYF.

CDR3 bases: TGTGCTAGTGGTTTGGTACCAGGGGAAAACACCATATATTTT. Its translation is CASGLVPGENTIYF. The chain has TRBV12-5 and TRBJ1-3, with D possibly being TRBD1 (6 bases). Between the trimmed V and J ends, which lost 0 bases and 6 bases, there was a span of 9 bases. Germline V lookup: CDR1 LGHNT, CDR2 FRNRAP. This CDR3 is 14 amino acids long.

The sample holds one count of this clone. The J gene is TRBJ2-5, the V gene TRBV30; D is ambiguous. This CDR3 has 12 residues. V lost 3 bases to trimming and J lost 7 bases, with 12 bases between them. The germline gives CDR1 GTSNPN, CDR2 SVGIG (reference sequence). The CDR3 DNA follows: TGTGCCTGGAGCCCGGCCCCGGGGACCCAGTACTTC. Its translation: CAWSPAPGTQYF.